This entry lists 5 T cell receptor beta chains sequenced from one sample in a study of blood T cells in healthy people across ages. A sample-barcoded 5' primer and a J-beta primer mix were used in a second PCR of about 6 to 12 cycles. Each CDR3 protein gets one entry after TCRdb re-called the 5' RACE reads with MiXCR. In the table there are 850,000 to 1,000,000 distinct CDR3 sequences, roughly half of which are singletons. Sequenced input: blood. Every receptor here comes from a woman in her sixties or seventies in good health.

This clonotype was detected only once. The chain is built from TRBV20-1 and TRBJ1-1; D is unclear. The germline CDR1 and CDR2 sequences are DFQATT and SNEGSKA (reference sequence). CDR3 size: 16 residues. CDR3 in DNA: TGCCGTGGACTACAGCACCCACTACAACGGGACACTGAAGCTTTCTTT. Translated: CRGLQHPLQRDTEAFF.

V is TRBV5-6 and J is TRBJ2-5; D may be TRBD2 (5 bases). Germline V gene lookup returns CDR1 SGHDT and CDR2 YYEEEE. Trimming stripped 2 bases from V and 5 bases from J, with 10 bases between. CDR3 length: 13 residues. The DNA for the CDR3 is TGTGCCAGCAGCTTACTAGTTATTGAGACCCAGTACTTC. Translation gives CASSLLVIETQYF.

This chain links TRBV27 with TRBJ2-1; D not resolved. Trimming removed 1 base at V and 5 bases at J, with 6 bases between. Germline V gene lookup returns CDR1 MNHEY and CDR2 SMNVEV (reference sequence). The CDR3 runs 13 residues. CDR3 nucleotide sequence: TGTGCCAGCAGTTTATACGGCCACAATGAGCAGTTCTTC. Amino acids: CASSLYGHNEQFF.

V usage is TRBV4-1 and J usage is TRBJ2-7; D not certain. The CDR3 has 14 residues. CDR1 and CDR2 (germline): MGHRA, YSYEKL. V gave up 3 bases and J gave up 4 bases, with 13 bases separating them. The CDR3 loop reads CASSQQALGYEQYF. The CDR3 coding sequence is TGCGCCAGCAGCCAGCAGGCATTAGGGTACGAGCAGTACTTC.

A few counts support this clonotype. The CDR3 DNA reads as TGTGCCAGCAGCGCAGGGACTAGCTTTATGGCCCCCTACGAGCAGTACTTC. This codes for CASSAGTSFMAPYEQYF. V gene TRBV9 combines with J gene TRBJ2-7, with 9 bases fitting TRBD2. Germline V lookup: CDR1 SGDLS, CDR2 YYNGEE. This CDR3 contains 17 residues. Trimming took 3 bases from V and 2 from J; bases not matched to a gene: 12.